This is a list of T cell receptor beta chains from one sample in a study of blood T cell repertoires in COVID-19. Libraries were prepared by immunoSEQ multiplex PCR; TCRdb keeps only in-frame clonotypes and omits some of them. This sample carries about 140,000 clones, around four fifths of them seen once, and the ten largest clones take roughly 1.5%. The sample comprised peripheral blood. The receptors come from a human donor in a cohort sampled during active COVID-19. The CDR3 runs from the conserved cysteine through the conserved F or W. A D gene is named only where the DNA matches it firmly. Clone size is stated in some rows and not others, as once, few, many or a class when expanded.

j_call clone_size d_call v_call cdr3_length cdr3_aa cdr3_nt
TRBJ2-1 - - TRBV5-1 14 CASSLPGAGNEQFF TGCGCCAGCAGCTTGCCGGGAGCGGGCAATGAGCAGTTCTTC
TRBJ2-7 - - TRBV7-2 14 CASSHRDKTYEQYF TGTGCCAGCAGCCACCGGGACAAGACTTACGAGCAGTACTTC
TRBJ1-2 - - TRBV25-1 12 CASSRQNYGYTF TGTGCCAGCAGTAGACAGAACTATGGCTACACCTTC
TRBJ1-2 - TRBD1 TRBV27 15 CASRRGQAISYGYTF TGTGCCAGCAGACGCGGACAGGCTATTTCCTATGGCTACACCTTC
TRBJ1-3 - - TRBV19 13 CASTATAGNTIYF TGTGCCAGTACAGCGACGGCTGGAAACACCATATATTTT
TRBJ2-3 - TRBD2 TRBV7-2 15 CASSQGTSGSLAGYF TGTGCCAGCAGCCAAGGGACTAGCGGGAGTCTGGCGGGGTATTTT
TRBJ1-3 - TRBD1 TRBV7-2 16 CASSRRDRGSGNTIYF TGTGCCAGCAGCCGTCGGGACAGGGGCTCGGGAAACACCATATATTTT
TRBJ2-2 - TRBD2 TRBV14 16 CASSPSLAGGTGELFF TGTGCCAGCAGCCCGTCGCTAGCGGGAGGAACCGGGGAGCTGTTTTTT
TRBJ1-4 - - TRBV2 15 CASSESRAVNEKLFF TGTGCCAGCAGTGAATCCAGGGCGGTTAATGAAAAACTGTTTTTT
TRBJ2-7 once - TRBV6-1 15 CASSEGAIRGGRQYF TGTGCCAGCAGTGAAGGGGCTATTAGGGGAGGTCGACAGTACTTC
TRBJ2-7 - TRBD2 TRBV5-5 14 CASSLGTSGRNVNF TGTGCCAGCAGCTTGGGGACTAGCGGGAGAAATGTAAACTTC
TRBJ2-1 - TRBD2 TRBV24-1 16 CATSDALAGLYNEQFF TGTGCCACCAGTGATGCTCTAGCGGGGCTTTACAATGAGCAGTTCTTC
TRBJ2-2 - - TRBV11-2 16 CASSFRGAEGTGELFF TGTGCCAGCAGCTTCAGGGGGGCGGAAGGTACCGGGGAGCTGTTTTTT
TRBJ1-3 - - TRBV6-2/TRBV6-3 15 CASSYATRSGNTIYF TGTGCCAGCAGTTACGCAACACGCTCTGGAAACACCATATATTTT
TRBJ2-3 - - TRBV2 15 CASSLSGLITDTQYF TGTGCCAGCAGTCTGTCGGGACTGATCACAGATACGCAGTATTTT
TRBJ2-7 - TRBD1 TRBV7-2 15 CASSLAHRQGYEQYF TGTGCCAGCAGCTTAGCCCATAGACAGGGCTACGAGCAGTACTTC
TRBJ1-5 few - TRBV19 12 CASNQINQPQHF TGTGCCAGTAACCAGATTAATCAGCCCCAGCATTTT
TRBJ1-2 - - TRBV6-6 13 CASSYPGQYGYTF TGTGCCAGCAGTTACCCAGGGCAATATGGCTACACCTTC
TRBJ2-1 - TRBD2 TRBV19 15 CASSTLAGGVGEQFF TGTGCCAGTAGTACACTAGCGGGAGGAGTTGGTGAGCAGTTCTTC
TRBJ2-3 - - TRBV4-2 16 CASSQEGPGGTDTQYF TGTGCCAGCAGCCAAGAGGGACCGGGAGGCACAGATACGCAGTATTTT
TRBJ1-1 once TRBD1 TRBV18 15 CASSLGTGRVAEAFF TGTGCCAGCTCACTAGGGACAGGTAGAGTAGCTGAAGCTTTCTTT
TRBJ2-7 - - TRBV6-5 13 CASSELRGYEQYF TGTGCCAGCAGCGAGCTTAGAGGATACGAGCAGTACTTC
TRBJ2-2 - TRBD2 TRBV7-2 15 CASSFSGSNTGELFF TGTGCCAGCAGCTTTAGCGGGAGCAACACCGGGGAGCTGTTTTTT
TRBJ1-1 - TRBD1 TRBV2 17 CASRAPDRGRGYTEAFF TGTGCCAGCAGAGCCCCAGACAGGGGGCGCGGGTACACTGAAGCTTTCTTT
TRBJ1-1 few - TRBV6-5 14 CASSYDRLNTEAFF TGTGCCAGCAGTTACGACAGATTGAACACTGAAGCTTTCTTT
TRBJ2-1 - - TRBV3-1/TRBV3-2 14 CASSPWAVNNEQFF TGTGCCAGCAGCCCCTGGGCAGTAAACAATGAGCAGTTCTTC
TRBJ1-6 - - TRBV18 11 CASSGNSPLHF TGTGCCAGCTCCGGTAATTCACCCCTCCACTTT
TRBJ2-1 - - TRBV5-1 14 CASSYSGIYNEQFF TGCGCCAGCAGCTATAGCGGAATTTACAATGAGCAGTTCTTC
TRBJ1-2 once TRBD1 TRBV10-3 16 CAISDRGARNSYGYTF TGTGCCATCAGTGACAGGGGGGCGAGGAACTCTTATGGCTACACCTTC
TRBJ1-5 - - TRBV9 13 CASSIRPGGPQHF TGTGCCAGCAGCATCCGGCCGGGGGGACCCCAGCATTTT
TRBJ2-1 - - TRBV27 15 CASRGNGQLYNEQFF TGTGCCAGCAGGGGGAATGGACAGCTGTACAATGAGCAGTTCTTC
TRBJ1-1 - - TRBV28 14 CASRFQGLSPKTFF TGTGCCAGCAGATTCCAGGGGCTAAGCCCTAAAACTTTCTTT
TRBJ2-7 - TRBD2 TRBV3-1/TRBV3-2 16 CASSPRGVAGVYEQYF TGTGCCAGCAGCCCAAGAGGGGTAGCGGGTGTATACGAGCAGTACTTC